Many counts were recorded for the clone carrying this T cell receptor beta chain. This specimen belongs to a study of CD8+CD57+ T cells in acquired aplastic anemia. TCR beta VDJ and CDR3 profiles were obtained from a genomic DNA template. Using its own MiXCR run on the reads, TCRdb lists one record per CDR3 protein. This sample carries 450,000 to 550,000 distinct CDR3 sequences, 25% to 40% of them seen once, and the ten largest clones take around 0.82%. By flow cytometry, patients selected for sequencing had shown an expansion of CD8+CD57+ cells. No therapy was given to patients before blood sampling. The clonotype comes from a human donor with aplastic anemia. Sequenced input: sorted CD4+, CD8+, or CD8+CD57+ T cells (not recorded which) from PBMCs.

CDR3 coding DNA: TGTGCCACCCTTTCGGACAGGAGTGCCACTGAAGCTTTCTTT. Residues: CATLSDRSATEAFF. V is TRBV10-3 and J is TRBJ1-1; 7 bases are a match to TRBD1. The trim removed 10 bases at V and 4 bases at J, leaving 12 bases unmatched. Germline-derived CDR1 and CDR2 are ENHRY and SYGVKD. The CDR3 has 14 amino acids.